Presented here are 16 T cell receptor beta chains from one specimen sequenced in a study of blood T cells in healthy people across ages (dated by TCRdb to the mid-2010s). Library generation was performed with 5' RACE. The listed sequencing device is Illumina HiSeq 2500. A second PCR of roughly 7 to 12 cycles was run with a J-beta primer mix and a sample-barcoded 5' primer. TCRdb handled the public reads itself, with Q25 trimming in fastp and clone calling in MiXCR, and kept productive beta chains. Identical CDR3 protein sequences are pooled into one entry, listed with their most common genes and DNA. This sample gives about 680,000 distinct CDR3 sequences in total; about half of them show up just once. The ten largest clonotypes hold around 32% of the sample. Sequencing used blood. Receptor source: a woman aged 60-75 years in good health.

This clonotype turned up a few times. The V and J genes are TRBV20-1 and TRBJ2-1; D gene unclear. Germline lookup yields CDR1 DFQATT and CDR2 SNEGSKA (reference sequence). V lost 7 bases and J lost 4, with 17 bases in between. The CDR3 is 14 amino acids. The CDR3 loop is CSVNEDGPYNEQFF. The CDR3, as DNA: TGCAGTGTTAACGAGGACGGGCCATACAATGAGCAGTTCTTC.

This chain connects TRBV6-5 to TRBJ1-1; the D is unclear. Germline lookup yields CDR1 MNHEY and CDR2 SVGAGI. There are 15 residues in the CDR3. V lost 0 bases and J 1 base, leaving 9 bases between the germline ends. The CDR3 region is CASSYSGQRNTEAFF. The CDR3 nucleotides read TGTGCCAGCAGTTACTCCGGGCAGAGGAACACTGAAGCTTTCTTT.

This clonotype came up a few times. The gene calls are TRBV10-3 and TRBJ2-7; D is undetermined. The CDR3 length is 15 residues. V dropped 4 bases and J dropped 2 bases, with 15 bases sitting between them. Germline-derived CDR1 and CDR2 are ENHRY and SYGVKD. CDR3 DNA sequence: TGTGCCATCAGTGGCGGCGATCGTTCTACCTACGAGCAGTACTTC. This gives the protein CAISGGDRSTYEQYF.

The gene calls are TRBV28 and TRBJ2-7; D is uncertain. Germline-derived CDR1 and CDR2 are MDHEN and SYDVKM. The length of the CDR3 is 13 residues. Trimming pared 6 bases from V and 5 bases from J, leaving 14 bases between. CDR3 coding DNA: TGTGCCAGCAGCGTCCCCGTAGGCCACGAGCAGTACTTC. Translated, it gives CASSVPVGHEQYF.

V usage is TRBV6-2 or TRBV6-3 and J usage is TRBJ2-1; no firm D call. Germline values: CDR1 MNHEY, CDR2 SVGEGT. V was shortened by 0 bases and J by 3 bases, with 3 bases between the two germline ends. The CDR3 totals 13 residues. CDR3 in DNA: TGTGCCAGCAGTTACTCGGACTACAATGAGCAGTTCTTC. Its translation is CASSYSDYNEQFF.

The rearrangement links TRBV15 to TRBJ2-3; 14 bases are a match to TRBD2. The CDR3 is 14 residues long. CDR1 and CDR2 from the germline V gene are LNHNV and YYDKDF (reference sequence). Trimming removed 8 bases from V and 6 bases from J; junction bases left unmatched: 4. CDR3 region: CATRLAGGLDTQYF. DNA for the CDR3: TGTGCCACCCGACTAGCGGGAGGGCTGGATACGCAGTATTTT.

This clonotype was seen once. V is TRBV24-1 and J is TRBJ2-1; 8 bases match TRBD1. With V trimmed by 4 bases and J by 4 bases, 8 bases remained unmatched. The germline V gene encodes CDR1 KGHDR and CDR2 SFDVKD. The CDR3 totals 16 residues. The CDR3 here is CATSDFDRGSYNEQFF. CDR3 nucleotides: TGTGCCACCAGTGACTTTGACAGGGGTTCATACAATGAGCAGTTCTTC.

This clonotype was recorded at least ten times. V and J are TRBV6-2 or TRBV6-3 and TRBJ2-7; D is undetermined. Trimming took off 5 bases at V and 4 bases at J, with 12 bases between the two ends. The germline V gene has CDR1 MNHEY and CDR2 SVGEGT. The CDR3 covers 13 residues. CDR3 bases: TGTGCCAGCAGTGGAGCCCTAGGTTACGAGCAGTACTTC. Its protein is CASSGALGYEQYF.

The genes are TRBV5-1 and TRBJ2-1; tentative D call: TRBD1 (8 bases). The J call may be faulty, since TRBJ2-7 better matches the DNA end. CDR3 length: 14 amino acids. Germline loops: CDR1 SGHRS, CDR2 YFSETQ. The CDR3 nucleotides are TGCGCCAGCAGCCAACAGGGGGGGTACAATGAGCAGTACTTC. Encoded protein: CASSQQGGYNEQYF.

This clonotype occurred a few times. The gene calls are TRBV6-6 and TRBJ2-7; D perhaps matches TRBD1 (6 bases). The CDR3 is 14 amino acids. Germline assignment: CDR1 MNHNY and CDR2 SVGAGI (reference sequence). The V end lost 2 bases, the J end lost 3 bases, and 11 bases lay between the germline ends. In nucleotides, the CDR3 is TGTGCCAGCAGTTACCCAGGGGAAGGCTACGAGCAGTACTTC. Its protein product is CASSYPGEGYEQYF.

This clonotype occurred once. A read error may account for a junction end that differs from germline. The chain joins TRBV7-9 to TRBJ2-1, with D tentatively TRBD1 (5 bases). The CDR3 has 15 residues. Germline values: CDR1 SEHNR, CDR2 FQNEAQ (reference sequence). CDR3 in DNA: TGTGTCAGCAGCTTGGTTAAGTCAGGGAACAATGAGCAGTTCTTC. This encodes CVSSLVKSGNNEQFF.

A remark on this clonotype: One end of the junction fails to match germline, which may point to a read error. The rearrangement joins TRBV20-1 to TRBJ2-5; D may correspond to TRBD1 or TRBD2 (5 bases each). The CDR3 extends over 13 amino acids. CDR1 is DFQATT and CDR2 is SNEGSKA in the germline V gene (reference sequence). CDR3 region: CSARTGGQETQYF. The DNA for the CDR3 is TGCAGTGCTAGAACTGGGGGTCAAGAGACCCAGTACTTT.

In its sample, this clonotype was seen a few times. The chain combines TRBV3-1 with TRBJ2-5, with TRBD1 matching 7 bases. Germline lookup yields CDR1 LGHDT and CDR2 YNNKEL (reference sequence). The V gene end was trimmed by 9 bases and the J gene end by 5 bases; junction bases not matched to a gene: 9. This CDR3 is built from 13 residues. CDR3 in DNA: TGTGCCAGTGACTCCGGGACAGCTGAGACCCAGTACTTC. Encoded protein: CASDSGTAETQYF.

The CDR3 DNA sequence: TGCGCCAGCAGCATCGGACGGGGGAGCAACGACGAGCAGTACTTC. Protein: CASSIGRGSNDEQYF. The rearrangement uses TRBV5-1 and TRBJ2-5; tentative D call: TRBD2 (6 bases). The assigned J gene may be wrong: the sequence end matches TRBJ2-7 better. CDR1 is SGHRS, CDR2 YFSETQ, per germline. The CDR3 extends over 15 amino acids.

The CDR3 reads CASSPTTSFHEQYF. CDR3 nucleotides: TGTGCCAGCAGTCCTACGACTAGCTTTCACGAGCAGTACTTC. This sequence joins TRBV12-3 or TRBV12-4 and TRBJ2-7, with TRBD2 matching over 7 bases. With 5 bases clipped from V and 5 bases from J, the junction kept 9 bases outside the gene matches. The CDR3 runs 14 residues.

In this sample, this clonotype turned up a few times. This rearrangement joins TRBV29-1 to TRBJ2-5; TRBD2 aligns across 11 bases. CDR1 and CDR2 (germline): SQVTM, ANQGSEA. The J segment lost 4 bases and the V segment lost 4 bases, leaving 2 bases of the junction unmatched. The CDR3 runs to 13 residues. CDR3 bases: TGCAGCGTTGTACTAGCGGGAGTAGAGACCCAGTACTTC. This sequence encodes CSVVLAGVETQYF.